The next 9 T cell receptor beta chains were all read from a single sample in a study of cytomegalovirus exposure and HLA in healthy donors. The PCR employed 60 Vbeta primers together with 13 Jbeta primers. Assay: immunoSEQ multiplex PCR; the TCRdb copy retains only in-frame clones and omits some. Here the sample spans about 150,000 clones, roughly 66% being singletons. The material sequenced was PBMCs. The receptors derive from a woman under 30 in good health and CMV-seronegative.

The V gene is TRBV7-6, the J gene TRBJ1-2; tentatively, D is TRBD1 (6 bases). V was pared by 1 base and J by 0 bases, with 15 bases between. The CDR3 contains 17 residues. The germline CDR1 and CDR2 sequences are SGHVS and FNYEAQ. The CDR3, as DNA: TGTGCCAGCAGCTTAGGGCGTGGGGACACCTCTAACTATGGCTACACCTTC. This sequence encodes CASSLGRGDTSNYGYTF.

This chain joins TRBV2 and TRBJ2-5; no clear D. The CDR3 sequence is 12 residues long. The ends were cut back, 4 bases at V and 6 bases at J, with 9 bases in the middle. Germline CDR1 is SNHLY and CDR2 is FYNNEI. CDR3 nucleotides: TGTGCCAGCAGTGGGTACGGTCAGACCCAGTACTTC. It translates to CASSGYGQTQYF.

This clone was recorded once. The chain has TRBV6-6 and TRBJ2-3; 11 nucleotides match TRBD1. The CDR3 is 14 amino acids. The germline V gene encodes CDR1 MNHNY and CDR2 SVGAGI (reference sequence). After removal of 5 bases from V and 6 bases from J, the junction contained 4 bases not matched to a gene. The CDR3 sequence: CASSGQGAGDTQYF. CDR3 DNA: TGTGCCAGCAGTGGACAGGGGGCGGGTGATACGCAGTATTTT.

V and J are TRBV4-1 and TRBJ2-5; D gene ambiguous. The germline V gene encodes CDR1 MGHRA and CDR2 YSYEKL. Trimming took 6 bases from V and 4 from J, leaving 9 bases between them. The CDR3 has 12 residues. The DNA of the CDR3 is TGCGCCAGCAGTCAGGTATCAGAGACCCAGTACTTC. Translation gives CASSQVSETQYF.

The chain is built from TRBV7-2 and TRBJ2-3, with TRBD2 matching 14 bases. From germline, CDR1 is SGHTA and CDR2 FQGNSA. The CDR3 is 19 residues long. V dropped 2 bases and J dropped 4; count of bases not matched to a gene: 11. CDR3 region: CASSLIRTSGRSYPDTQYF. The CDR3 region has the DNA TGTGCCAGCAGCTTAATTCGGACTAGCGGGAGGAGTTATCCAGATACGCAGTATTTT.

The chain carries TRBV18 and TRBJ1-3; D may be TRBD1 (6 bases). The V end lost 1 base, the J end lost 0 bases, and 13 bases lay between the germline ends. The CDR3 extends over 17 amino acids. The germline gives CDR1 KGHSH, CDR2 LQKENI. CDR3 loop: CASSPLIQGSSGNTIYF. CDR3 nucleotide sequence: TGTGCCAGCTCACCACTAATACAGGGTAGCTCTGGAAACACCATATATTTT.

This chain connects TRBV6-7 to TRBJ2-3, with TRBD2 matching over 12 bases. TRBV6-7 is an open reading frame, and its role is uncertain. Trimming took 4 bases from V and 0 from J; bases not matched to a gene: 8. The CDR3 sequence is 18 residues long. Here the CDR3 reads CASSFSPTSGRSTDTQYF. For the CDR3, the DNA is TGTGCCAGCAGTTTTTCACCGACTAGCGGGAGAAGCACAGATACGCAGTATTTT.

The rearrangement uses TRBV9 and TRBJ2-7; 7 bases match TRBD2. Germline CDR1 is SGDLS and CDR2 is YYNGEE. The CDR3 is 13 amino acids. The ends lost 4 bases at V and 3 bases at J; junction bases unmatched: 4. The CDR3 sequence is CASSSGGGYEQYF. CDR3 nucleotide sequence: TGTGCCAGCAGCTCGGGCGGGGGCTACGAGCAGTACTTC.

Here the CDR3 reads CASREGATGELFF. The CDR3 bases are TGTGCCAGCAGGGAGGGAGCAACCGGGGAGCTGTTTTTT. The chain links TRBV7-3 to TRBJ2-2; D may be TRBD2 (6 bases). Looked up from germline, CDR1 is SGHTA and CDR2 is FQGTGA. Trimming pared 6 bases from V and 5 bases from J, leaving 10 bases between. This CDR3 comprises 13 residues.